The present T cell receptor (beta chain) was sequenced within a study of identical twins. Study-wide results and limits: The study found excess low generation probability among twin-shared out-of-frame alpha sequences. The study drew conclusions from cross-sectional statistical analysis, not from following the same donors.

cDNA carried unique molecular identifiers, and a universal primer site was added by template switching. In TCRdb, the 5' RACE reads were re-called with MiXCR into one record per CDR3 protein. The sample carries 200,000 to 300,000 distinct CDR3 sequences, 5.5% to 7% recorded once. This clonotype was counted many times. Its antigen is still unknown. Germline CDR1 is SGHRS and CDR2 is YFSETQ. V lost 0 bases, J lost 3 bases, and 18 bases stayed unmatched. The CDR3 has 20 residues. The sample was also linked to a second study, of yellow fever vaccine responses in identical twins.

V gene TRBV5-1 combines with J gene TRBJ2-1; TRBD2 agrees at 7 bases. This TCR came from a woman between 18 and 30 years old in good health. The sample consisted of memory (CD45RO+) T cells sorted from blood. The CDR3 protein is CASSLGFLGLSNPNYNEQFF. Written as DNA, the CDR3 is TGCGCCAGCAGCTTGGGATTTTTGGGACTATCAAACCCCAACTACAATGAGCAGTTCTTC.